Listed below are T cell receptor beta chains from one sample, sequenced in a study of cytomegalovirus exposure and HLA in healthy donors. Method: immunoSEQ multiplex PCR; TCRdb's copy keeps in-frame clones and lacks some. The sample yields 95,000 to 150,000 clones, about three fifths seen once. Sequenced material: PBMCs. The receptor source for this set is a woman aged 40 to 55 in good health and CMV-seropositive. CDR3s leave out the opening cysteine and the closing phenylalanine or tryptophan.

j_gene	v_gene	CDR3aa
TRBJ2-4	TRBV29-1	SVAQQVAKNIQY
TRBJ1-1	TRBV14	ASSQDPGEAF
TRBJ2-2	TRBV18	ASSPGAGLPGELF
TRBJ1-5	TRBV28	ASSLLPRGNQPQH
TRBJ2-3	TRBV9	ASSVAGVPSTDTQY
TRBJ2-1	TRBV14	ASSQDPSSYNEQF
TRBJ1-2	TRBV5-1	ASSRAGVEHYGYT
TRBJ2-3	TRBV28	ASSFVGRAADTQY
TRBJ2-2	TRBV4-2	ASGNSGPTGELF
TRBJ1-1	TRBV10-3	AISEPLGRQTNTEAF
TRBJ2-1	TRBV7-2	ASSPPSGGVNDNEQF
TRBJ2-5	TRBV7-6	ASSPLVESQETQY
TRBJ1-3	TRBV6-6	ASSYLSFSGNTIY
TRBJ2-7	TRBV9	ASSVGTGGSYEQY
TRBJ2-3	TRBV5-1	ATHWGGNTQY
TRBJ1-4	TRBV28	ASSSTGGNEKLF
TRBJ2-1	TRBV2	ASKPDGKDEQF
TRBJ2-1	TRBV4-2	ASSQDLAGGGNEQF
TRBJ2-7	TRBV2	ASSISGSSYEQY
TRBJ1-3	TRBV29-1	SVGDRAGNTIY
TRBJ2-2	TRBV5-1	ASFRDNLNTGELF
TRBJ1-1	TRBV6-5	ASSSSRGRLGTEAF
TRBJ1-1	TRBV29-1	SVDSVNTEAF
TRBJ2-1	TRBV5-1	ASSHPDLLNEQF
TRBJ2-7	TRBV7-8	ASSSQGGPYEQY
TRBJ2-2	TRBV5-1	ASSLGTGANTGELF
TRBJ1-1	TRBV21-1	ASSISIEAKAEAF
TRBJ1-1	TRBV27	ASRRVTEAEAF